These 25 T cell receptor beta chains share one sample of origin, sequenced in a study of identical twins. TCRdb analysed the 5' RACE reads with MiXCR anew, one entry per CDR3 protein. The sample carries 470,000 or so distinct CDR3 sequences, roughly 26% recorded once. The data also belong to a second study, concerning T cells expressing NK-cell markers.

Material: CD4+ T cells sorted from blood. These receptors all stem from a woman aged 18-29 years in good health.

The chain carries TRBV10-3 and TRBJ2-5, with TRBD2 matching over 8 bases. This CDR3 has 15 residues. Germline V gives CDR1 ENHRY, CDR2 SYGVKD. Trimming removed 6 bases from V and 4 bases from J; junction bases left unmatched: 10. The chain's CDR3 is CAISPTGTSGETQYF. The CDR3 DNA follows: TGTGCCATCAGCCCTACCGGGACTAGTGGAGAGACCCAGTACTTC.

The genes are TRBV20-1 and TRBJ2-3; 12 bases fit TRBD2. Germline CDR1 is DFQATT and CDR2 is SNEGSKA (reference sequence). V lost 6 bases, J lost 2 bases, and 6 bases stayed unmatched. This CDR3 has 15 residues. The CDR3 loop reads CSARTSGGNTDTQYF. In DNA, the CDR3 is TGCAGTGCCCGTACTAGCGGGGGGAACACAGATACGCAGTATTTT.

The CDR3 DNA sequence: TGCAGTGCTAGAGATCGACGCTCGGGAAGCTATGGCTACACCTTC. This gives the protein CSARDRRSGSYGYTF. The rearrangement uses TRBV20-1 and TRBJ1-2; D unclear. CDR3 length equals 15 residues. Germline assignment: CDR1 DFQATT and CDR2 SNEGSKA (reference sequence). V lost 0 bases and J 4 bases, leaving 15 bases between the germline ends.

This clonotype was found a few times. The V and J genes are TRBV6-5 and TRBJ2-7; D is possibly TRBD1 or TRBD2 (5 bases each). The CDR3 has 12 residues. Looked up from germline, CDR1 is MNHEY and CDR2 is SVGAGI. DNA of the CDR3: TGTGGCCCAACCCCCAGGGCGGGCGAGCAGTACTTC. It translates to CGPTPRAGEQYF.

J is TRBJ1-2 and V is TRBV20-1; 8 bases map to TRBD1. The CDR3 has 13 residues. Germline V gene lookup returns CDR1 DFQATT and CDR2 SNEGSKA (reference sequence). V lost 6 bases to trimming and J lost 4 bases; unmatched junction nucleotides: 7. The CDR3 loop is CSAHRGSGYGYTF. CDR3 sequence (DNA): TGCAGTGCGCACAGGGGGTCGGGCTATGGCTACACCTTC.

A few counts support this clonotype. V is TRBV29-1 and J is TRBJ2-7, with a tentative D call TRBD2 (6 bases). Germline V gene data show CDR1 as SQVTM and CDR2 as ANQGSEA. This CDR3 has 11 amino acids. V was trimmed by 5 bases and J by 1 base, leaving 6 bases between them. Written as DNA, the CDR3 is TGCAGCGTTCGGGAGTCCTACGAGCAGTACTTC. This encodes CSVRESYEQYF.

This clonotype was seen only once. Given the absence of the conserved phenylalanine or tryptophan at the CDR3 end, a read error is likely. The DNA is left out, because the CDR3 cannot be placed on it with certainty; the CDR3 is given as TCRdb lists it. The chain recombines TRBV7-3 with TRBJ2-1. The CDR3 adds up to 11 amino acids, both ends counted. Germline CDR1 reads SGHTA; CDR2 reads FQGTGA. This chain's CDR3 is CASSLRSAPGL.

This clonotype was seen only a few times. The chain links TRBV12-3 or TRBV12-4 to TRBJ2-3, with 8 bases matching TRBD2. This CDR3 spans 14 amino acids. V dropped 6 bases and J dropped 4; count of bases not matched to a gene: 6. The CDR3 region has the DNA TGTGCCAGCAGCCCGGGGGGGGTCGCAGATACGCAGTATTTT. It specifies CASSPGGVADTQYF.

Written as DNA, the CDR3 is TGCAGTGCTATTGAAGAGACCCAGTACTTC. Translation gives CSAIEETQYF. The J gene is TRBJ2-5, the V gene TRBV20-1; D not resolved. V lost 4 bases to trimming and J lost 3 bases, with 3 bases between them. The CDR3 extends over 10 amino acids. In germline, CDR1 is DFQATT, CDR2 SNEGSKA (reference sequence).

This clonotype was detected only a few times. Written as DNA, the CDR3 is TGTGCCAGCAGCCCCCCGGGTCTGGGAGAAAAACTGTTTTTT. Encoded protein: CASSPPGLGEKLFF. The chain carries TRBV7-9 and TRBJ1-4; D gene ambiguous. Trimming cost V 5 bases and J 8 bases, with 15 bases left between them. The germline V gene has CDR1 SEHNR and CDR2 FQNEAQ (reference sequence). The CDR3 consists of 14 residues. The complete variable domain, with remaining parts taken from reference TRBV7-9 and TRBJ1-4, reads DTGVSQNPRHKITKRGQNVTFRCDPISEHNRLYWYRQTLGQGPEFLTYFQNEAQLEKSRLLSDRFSAERPKGSFSTLEIQRTEQGDSAMYLCASSPPGLGEKLFFGSGTQLSVL.

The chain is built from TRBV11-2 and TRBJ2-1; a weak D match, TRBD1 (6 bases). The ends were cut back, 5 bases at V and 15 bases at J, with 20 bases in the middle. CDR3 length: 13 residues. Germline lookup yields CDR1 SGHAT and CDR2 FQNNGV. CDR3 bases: TGTGCCAGCAGCACCAGGGACAATCCGGGTCGGTTCTTC. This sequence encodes CASSTRDNPGRFF.

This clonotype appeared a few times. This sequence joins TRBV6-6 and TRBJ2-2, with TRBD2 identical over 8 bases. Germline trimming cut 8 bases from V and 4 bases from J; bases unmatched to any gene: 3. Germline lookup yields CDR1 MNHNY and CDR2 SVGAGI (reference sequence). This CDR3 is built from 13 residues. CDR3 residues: CASREGSTGELFF. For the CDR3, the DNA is TGTGCCAGCCGGGAGGGGAGCACCGGGGAGCTGTTTTTT.

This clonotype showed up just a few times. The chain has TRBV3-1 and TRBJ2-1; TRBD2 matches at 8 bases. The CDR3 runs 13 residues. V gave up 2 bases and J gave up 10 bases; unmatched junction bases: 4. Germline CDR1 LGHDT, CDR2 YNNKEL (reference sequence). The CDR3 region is CASSQLRGGEQFF. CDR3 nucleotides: TGTGCCAGCAGCCAACTTCGGGGGGGGGAGCAGTTCTTC.

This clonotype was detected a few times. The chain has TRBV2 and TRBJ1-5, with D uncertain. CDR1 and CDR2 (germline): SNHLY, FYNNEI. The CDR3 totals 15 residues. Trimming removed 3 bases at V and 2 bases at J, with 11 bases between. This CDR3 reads CASSEGFDGNQPQHF. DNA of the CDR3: TGTGCCAGCAGTGAGGGCTTTGATGGCAATCAGCCCCAGCATTTT.

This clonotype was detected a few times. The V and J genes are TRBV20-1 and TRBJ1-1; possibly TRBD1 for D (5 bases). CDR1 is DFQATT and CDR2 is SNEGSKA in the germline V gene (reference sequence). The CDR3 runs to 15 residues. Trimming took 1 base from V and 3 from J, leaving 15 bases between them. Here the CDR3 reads CSARAAGALDTEAFF. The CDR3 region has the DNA TGCAGTGCTAGAGCGGCTGGGGCTTTGGACACTGAAGCTTTCTTT.

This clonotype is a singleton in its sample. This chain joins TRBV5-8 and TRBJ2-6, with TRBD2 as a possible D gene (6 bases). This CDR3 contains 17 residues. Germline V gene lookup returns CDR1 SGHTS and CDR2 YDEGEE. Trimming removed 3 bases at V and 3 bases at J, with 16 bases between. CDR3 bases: TGTGCCAGCAGCTCGATGGCGGGGCGCGATGGGGCCAACGTCCTGACTTTC. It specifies CASSSMAGRDGANVLTF.

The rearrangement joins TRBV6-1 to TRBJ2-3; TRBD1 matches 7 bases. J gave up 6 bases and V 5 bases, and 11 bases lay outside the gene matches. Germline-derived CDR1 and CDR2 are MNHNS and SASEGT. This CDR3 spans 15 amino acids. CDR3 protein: CASSTRGHHVDTQYF. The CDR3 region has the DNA TGTGCCAGCAGTACGAGGGGGCACCATGTGGATACGCAGTATTTT.

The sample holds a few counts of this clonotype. The CDR3 spells CAITPGGQGANYGYTF. The CDR3 coding sequence is TGTGCCATCACTCCGGGCGGACAGGGGGCTAACTATGGCTACACCTTC. This chain connects TRBV10-3 to TRBJ1-2; 10 bases are a match to TRBD1. CDR3 length: 16 amino acids. Germline CDR1 is ENHRY and CDR2 is SYGVKD. J lost 0 bases, V lost 7 bases, and 8 bases had no gene match.

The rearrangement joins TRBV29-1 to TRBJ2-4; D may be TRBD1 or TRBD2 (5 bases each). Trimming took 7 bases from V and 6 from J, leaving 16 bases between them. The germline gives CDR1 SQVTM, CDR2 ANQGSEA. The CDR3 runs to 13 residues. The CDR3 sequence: CSALGWDGNIQYF. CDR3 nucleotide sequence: TGCAGCGCCTTAGGGTGGGACGGAAACATTCAGTACTTC.

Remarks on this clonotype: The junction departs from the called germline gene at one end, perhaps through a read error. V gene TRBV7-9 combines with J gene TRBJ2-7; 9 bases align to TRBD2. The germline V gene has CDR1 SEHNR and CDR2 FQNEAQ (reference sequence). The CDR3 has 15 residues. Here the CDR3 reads CASSLAGELSYEQYF. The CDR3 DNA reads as TGTGCCAGCAGTTTAGCGGGAGAACTCTCCTACGAGCAGTACTTC.

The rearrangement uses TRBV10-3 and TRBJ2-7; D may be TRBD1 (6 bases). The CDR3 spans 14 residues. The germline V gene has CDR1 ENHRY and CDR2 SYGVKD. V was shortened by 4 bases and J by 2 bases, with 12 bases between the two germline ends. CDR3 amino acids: CAISASGTTYEQYF. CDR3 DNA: TGTGCCATCAGTGCCTCCGGGACAACCTACGAGCAGTACTTC.

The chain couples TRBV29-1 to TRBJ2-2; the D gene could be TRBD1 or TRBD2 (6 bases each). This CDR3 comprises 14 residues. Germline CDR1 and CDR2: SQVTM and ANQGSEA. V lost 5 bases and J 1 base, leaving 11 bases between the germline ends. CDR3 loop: CSVLRGLNTGELFF. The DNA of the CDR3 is TGCAGCGTTCTCCGGGGGCTGAACACCGGGGAGCTGTTTTTT.

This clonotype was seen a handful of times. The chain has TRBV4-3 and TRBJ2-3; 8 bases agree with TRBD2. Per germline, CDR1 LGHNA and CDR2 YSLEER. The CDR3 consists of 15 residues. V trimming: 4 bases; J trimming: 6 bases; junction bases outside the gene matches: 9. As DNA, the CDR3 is TGCGCCAGCAGCCCCCGCGGACTAGCCTCGGATACGCAGTATTTT. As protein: CASSPRGLASDTQYF.

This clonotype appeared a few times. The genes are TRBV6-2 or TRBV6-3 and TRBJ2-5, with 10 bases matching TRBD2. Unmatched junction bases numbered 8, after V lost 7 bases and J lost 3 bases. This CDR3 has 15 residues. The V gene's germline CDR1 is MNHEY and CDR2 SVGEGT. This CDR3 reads CASNPLLAGEETQYF. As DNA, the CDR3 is TGTGCCAGCAATCCTCTCCTAGCGGGGGAAGAGACCCAGTACTTC.

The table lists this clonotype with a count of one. The CDR3 sequence is CATRRMTYGVGGSPLHF. The CDR3 DNA is TGTGCCACGCGGCGGATGACTTACGGGGTCGGAGGTTCACCCCTCCACTTT. This chain joins TRBV2 and TRBJ1-6; D not certain. V gave up 10 bases and J gave up 9 bases, with 28 bases separating them. This CDR3 is built from 17 residues. CDR1 and CDR2 (germline): SNHLY, FYNNEI.